The T cell receptor (beta chain) under discussion was sequenced for a study of beta chain features in type 1 diabetes. Study conclusions and caveats: In every one of the four CD4+ subsets, TCRB CDR3s were moderately but significantly shorter in Type 1 diabetes patients. In the patient group, naive, central memory and Treg TCRB repertoires seemed more alike than in the healthy donor group. A potential PCR bias toward shorter templates would be equal in patient and control samples.

Concerning this clone: Its antigen is unidentified.

One heparinised blood draw averaging around 110 mL was given by each donor. Populations obtained by sorting all exceeded 98% purity. V lost 8 bases, J lost 1 base, and 11 bases lay in between. The CDR3 runs 14 residues. Germline V gene lookup returns CDR1 LNHDA and CDR2 SQIVND (reference sequence). The sequenced template was cDNA made from the entire isolated RNA. The protocol was immunoSEQ multiplex PCR, while the TCRdb copy is restricted to in-frame clones and leaves out a portion. The sample lists about 300,000 clones; roughly 14% were seen once. V is TRBV19 and J is TRBJ2-2; D perhaps matches TRBD1 (5 bases). Material: naive CD4+ T cells from blood. The TCR comes from a young woman with type 1 diabetes. For the CDR3, the DNA is TGTGCCAGTGGGGCCCGGTTGAACACCGGGGAGCTGTTTTTT. Encoded protein: CASGARLNTGELFF.